Listed below are T cell receptor beta chains from one sample, sequenced in a study of blood T cells in healthy people across ages. TCRdb reanalysed the 5' RACE reads using MiXCR and keeps one entry per CDR3 protein. The data show around 1.5 million distinct CDR3 sequences, roughly 40% seen once. Sequencing was carried out using blood. These receptors were taken from a woman in her late teens or twenties in good health. The CDR3 runs from the conserved cysteine through the conserved F or W. Fields, in order: D gene, clone size, V gene, J gene, CDR3 protein, CDR3 DNA. A D gene is named only where the DNA matches it firmly. A row's size may be missing; if present it is once, few, many or a size class.

D: TRBD2; size: -; V: TRBV7-2; J: TRBJ2-1; CDR3: CASSYGTSGGIGSDEKFF; DNA: TGTGCCAGCAGCTACGGGACTAGTGGGGGGATAGGCTCCGATGAGAAGTTCTTC
D: -; size: -; V: TRBV7-2; J: TRBJ2-7; CDR3: CASSQGRGTEQYF; DNA: TGTGCCAGTTCCCAAGGGAGGGGGACCGAGCAGTACTTC
D: TRBD1; size: few; V: TRBV28; J: TRBJ2-3; CDR3: CASARDRVMGDTQYF; DNA: TGTGCCAGCGCCCGGGACAGGGTCATGGGAGATACGCAGTATTTT
D: -; size: -; V: TRBV5-1; J: TRBJ2-7; CDR3: CASSPSPGDSYEQYF; DNA: TGCGCCAGCAGCCCCTCTCCCGGGGACTCCTACGAGCAGTACTTC
D: -; size: -; V: TRBV7-2; J: TRBJ2-1; CDR3: CASSLGAQNYNEQFF; DNA: TGTGCCAGCAGCTTGGGGGCCCAGAACTACAATGAGCAGTTCTTC
D: -; size: -; V: TRBV6-6; J: TRBJ2-5; CDR3: CASTEAGTQYF; DNA: TGTGCCAGCACTGAGGCGGGCACCCAGTACTTC
D: -; size: -; V: TRBV20-1; J: TRBJ1-6; CDR3: CSASQNSPLHF; DNA: TGCAGTGCTAGTCAGAATTCACCCCTCCACTTT
D: TRBD1; size: -; V: TRBV5-1; J: TRBJ2-5; CDR3: CASSFQGALVREQYF; DNA: TGCGCCAGCAGCTTCCAGGGGGCTCTGGTGAGGGAGCAGTACTTC
D: -; size: many; V: TRBV10-3; J: TRBJ2-3; CDR3: CAISVPGMEATDTQYF; DNA: TGTGCCATCAGTGTCCCCGGGATGGAAGCGACAGATACGCAGTATTTT
D: -; size: -; V: TRBV28; J: TRBJ1-1; CDR3: CASSSDSGGIEAFF; DNA: TGTGCCAGCAGTTCCGACTCGGGGGGAATTGAAGCTTTCTTT
D: -; size: -; V: TRBV20-1; J: TRBJ2-5; CDR3: CSASPVAGYQETQYF; DNA: TGCAGTGCTAGCCCCGTCGCGGGGTACCAAGAGACCCAGTACTTC